This TCR beta chain appears in the sequencing data of a study of T cell responses to AZD1222 COVID-19 vaccine. Across the study: Second doses that came at about 4 or about 12 weeks were put together.

Findings and limits, study-wide: Possibly, clonal diversity was underestimated; donors were largely white British and included more females. The study reported that nearly half of spike-specific TCRs target unmutated variant regions.

TCRdb keeps only in-frame clones here, not all; method: immunoSEQ multiplex PCR. This table has approximately 160,000 clones, under 95% appearing once. As for this clone: Its target is not known.

The J segment lost 4 bases and the V segment lost 4 bases, leaving 9 bases of the junction unmatched. The CDR3 runs 15 residues. CDR1 is GTSNPN, CDR2 SVGIG, per germline (reference sequence). Here the sequenced sample was peripheral blood, taken on day 0 of AZD1222 vaccination. This sequence was found in an adult in good health. The chain links TRBV30 to TRBJ2-3; 9 bases fit TRBD2. The CDR3 nucleotides read TGTGCCTGGACGCTAGCGGGGAGGGGCCCAGATACGCAGTATTTT. Residues: CAWTLAGRGPDTQYF.